These 19 T cell receptor beta chains share one sample of origin, sequenced in a study of T cells in Graves' hyperthyroidism and ophthalmopathy. What was amplified from RNA transcripts were TCR beta CDR3 regions. RT-PCR in the first round (using the HTBI primer set) targeted the TCR CDR3. A single record per CDR3 protein comes from TCRdb applying MiXCR to the multiplex PCR reads. The sample lists under 650,000 distinct CDR3 sequences; about a sixth were seen once. Sequences were obtained from blood. All receptors derive from a woman in her twenties or thirties with Graves' hyperthyroidism.

The chain carries TRBV30 and TRBJ2-2; a weak D match, TRBD2 (5 bases). Between the trimmed V and J ends, which lost 0 bases and 4 bases, there was a span of 18 bases. Germline lookup yields CDR1 GTSNPN and CDR2 SVGIG (reference sequence). The CDR3 is 17 residues long. The CDR3 sequence: CAWSVTGSGLVTGELFF. The CDR3 DNA is TGTGCCTGGAGTGTAACGGGGTCCGGGCTAGTCACCGGGGAGCTGTTTTTT. The whole variable domain, remainder taken from reference TRBV30 and TRBJ2-2, is SQTIHQWPATLVQPVGSPLSLECTVEGTSNPNLYWYRQAAGRGLQLLFYSVGIGQISSEVPQNLSASRPQDRQFILSSKKLLLSDSGFYLCAWSVTGSGLVTGELFFGEGSRLTVL.

In this sample, this clonotype turned up a few times. This chain links TRBV19 with TRBJ2-7, with TRBD2 matching 8 bases. Germline V gene lookup returns CDR1 LNHDA and CDR2 SQIVND (reference sequence). The CDR3 runs to 14 residues. V lost 5 bases, J lost 3 bases, and 6 bases stayed unmatched. The CDR3 is CASSASGTSYEQYF. As DNA, the CDR3 is TGTGCCAGTAGTGCCTCCGGGACTAGCTACGAGCAGTACTTC.

This clonotype was observed many times. The chain has TRBV10-3 and TRBJ2-1; 10 positions match TRBD2. With 5 bases clipped from V and 8 bases from J, the junction kept 12 bases outside the gene matches. This CDR3 spans 16 amino acids. Germline loops: CDR1 ENHRY, CDR2 SYGVKD. The CDR3 loop reads CAISPTPSGSDHEQFF. In nucleotides, the CDR3 is TGTGCCATCAGTCCTACTCCTAGCGGGAGTGACCATGAGCAGTTCTTC.

This clonotype was counted ten times or more. This rearrangement joins TRBV30 to TRBJ1-3; a weak D match, TRBD1 (6 bases). V was shortened by 2 bases and J by 2 bases, with 10 bases between the two germline ends. CDR1 and CDR2 from the germline V gene are GTSNPN and SVGIG (reference sequence). The CDR3 consists of 14 residues. The DNA for the CDR3 is TGTGCCTGGAGTCATCAGGGGACTGGAAACACCATATATTTT. This codes for CAWSHQGTGNTIYF.

This clonotype was detected many times. V gene TRBV7-2 combines with J gene TRBJ2-7; no firm D call. The CDR3 contains 13 residues. V was trimmed by 4 bases and J by 2 bases, leaving 9 bases between them. The germline V gene has CDR1 SGHTA and CDR2 FQGNSA. The DNA for the CDR3 is TGTGCCAGCAGCTCACGGATCACCTACGAGCAGTACTTC. Translating it yields CASSSRITYEQYF.

This clonotype was recorded at least ten times. V is TRBV11-3 and J is TRBJ2-1; D remains unclear. Germline values: CDR1 SGHNT, CDR2 YENEEA. The CDR3 runs 14 residues. With 4 bases removed from V and 6 bases from J, the gap between germline ends came to 13 bases. Here the CDR3 reads CASSSVGISNEQFF. CDR3 sequence (DNA): TGTGCCAGCAGCTCGGTCGGAATCAGCAATGAGCAGTTCTTC.

This clonotype was observed at least ten times. CDR3 sequence reads: CASSLPTGTSGRVYNEQFF. DNA of the CDR3: TGTGCCAGCAGCTTACCTACCGGGACTAGCGGGAGGGTCTACAATGAGCAGTTCTTC. The J gene is TRBJ2-1, the V gene TRBV7-8; 16 bases fit TRBD2. This CDR3 region has 19 residues. Trimming cost V 2 bases and J 3 bases; bases outside gene matches: 7. Germline V gene lookup returns CDR1 SGHVS and CDR2 FQNEAQ.

This chain connects TRBV30 to TRBJ1-2; D gene unclear. Germline CDR1 and CDR2: GTSNPN and SVGIG (reference sequence). The CDR3 extends over 15 amino acids. Trimming removed 4 bases from V and 2 bases from J, with 17 bases in between. The CDR3 nucleotides are TGTGCCTGGAAGGTGAGGGAGCCCCTGAACTATGGCTACACCTTC. This gives the protein CAWKVREPLNYGYTF.

This clonotype was picked up many times. The rearrangement uses TRBV2 and TRBJ1-5, with D maybe TRBD1 (5 bases). This CDR3 has 18 amino acids. The V end lost 2 bases, the J end lost 3 bases, and 20 bases lay between the germline ends. The germline gives CDR1 SNHLY, CDR2 FYNNEI. CDR3 residues: CASSETRNRITFNQPQHF. The DNA for the CDR3 is TGTGCCAGCAGTGAAACGAGAAACAGGATTACCTTCAATCAGCCCCAGCATTTT.

Ten or more counts support this clonotype. The chain recombines TRBV13 with TRBJ2-1, with 14 bases that match TRBD2. Germline CDR1 reads PRHDT; CDR2 reads FYEKMQ (reference sequence). The length of the CDR3 is 15 residues. The V gene end was trimmed by 4 bases and the J gene end by 8 bases; junction bases not matched to a gene: 4. The CDR3 DNA reads TGTGCCAGCAGCTCCCCGGGACTAGCGGGGGATGAGCAGTTCTTC. It codes for CASSSPGLAGDEQFF.

The chain employs TRBV2 and TRBJ2-3; D assignment may be TRBD1 or TRBD2 (5 bases each). V was shortened by 7 bases and J by 11 bases, with 13 bases between the two germline ends. This CDR3 contains 11 residues. The germline V gene has CDR1 SNHLY and CDR2 FYNNEI. CDR3 residues: CASIGTLLQYF. In nucleotides, the CDR3 is TGTGCCAGCATAGGGACGTTGTTGCAGTATTTT.

The rearrangement uses TRBV20-1 and TRBJ1-2; D is possibly TRBD1 (5 bases). The CDR3 spans 15 residues. V was trimmed by 0 bases and J by 0 bases, leaving 11 bases between them. Germline assignment: CDR1 DFQATT and CDR2 SNEGSKA (reference sequence). The CDR3 region is CSARDLWGANYGYTF. For the CDR3, the DNA is TGCAGTGCTAGAGACCTTTGGGGGGCTAACTATGGCTACACCTTC.

This chain uses TRBV4-1 with TRBJ2-7; 8 bases map to TRBD1. Germline lookup yields CDR1 MGHRA and CDR2 YSYEKL. The V gene end was trimmed by 2 bases and the J gene end by 3 bases; junction bases not matched to a gene: 9. The CDR3 consists of 16 residues. CDR3 protein: CASSQTGQGRFYEQYF. DNA for the CDR3: TGCGCCAGCAGCCAAACCGGACAGGGTAGGTTCTACGAGCAGTACTTC.

The table lists this clonotype with many counts. The chain links TRBV10-3 to TRBJ2-2; no firm D call. In germline, CDR1 is ENHRY, CDR2 SYGVKD. This CDR3 has 15 residues. V was clipped by 6 bases and J by 4 bases, with 15 bases between them. In DNA, the CDR3 is TGTGCCATCAGCCCGCGGCAGGTGTCCACCGGGGAGCTGTTTTTT. Translation: CAISPRQVSTGELFF.

The chain carries TRBV30 and TRBJ1-5, with 9 positions matching TRBD1. Germline CDR1 and CDR2: GTSNPN and SVGIG (reference sequence). Trimming at V came to 4 bases and at J to 4 bases, leaving 2 bases not matched to a gene. CDR3 length: 13 amino acids. The CDR3 region has the DNA TGTGCCTGGAACAGGGGGCGAAATCAGCCCCAGCATTTT. Translation gives CAWNRGRNQPQHF. Combining the CDR3 with reference TRBV30 and TRBJ1-5 gives the whole variable domain SQTIHQWPATLVQPVGSPLSLECTVEGTSNPNLYWYRQAAGRGLQLLFYSVGIGQISSEVPQNLSASRPQDRQFILSSKKLLLSDSGFYLCAWNRGRNQPQHFGDGTRLSIL.

This clonotype turned up a few times. The chain carries TRBV13 and TRBJ2-1; D not certain. Trimming took off 2 bases at V and 0 bases at J, with 8 bases between the two ends. The CDR3 is 15 amino acids. CDR1 and CDR2 from the germline V gene are PRHDT and FYEKMQ (reference sequence). Here the CDR3 reads CASSLYRSSYNEQFF. The CDR3 coding sequence is TGTGCCAGCAGCTTATACCGGAGCTCCTACAATGAGCAGTTCTTC.

This clonotype showed up just a few times. This chain joins TRBV6-2 or TRBV6-3 and TRBJ1-5; D uncertain. V dropped 6 bases and J dropped 0 bases, with 9 bases sitting between them. This CDR3 spans 14 amino acids. Germline V gives CDR1 MNHEY, CDR2 SVGEGT. CDR3 DNA sequence: TGTGCCAGCAGACCTTTAATTAGCAATCAGCCCCAGCATTTT. Translating it yields CASRPLISNQPQHF.

This sequence joins TRBV7-2 and TRBJ1-2; D possibly corresponds to TRBD1 (5 bases). The CDR3 is 12 residues long. The germline V gene encodes CDR1 SGHTA and CDR2 FQGNSA. Trimming left V 10 bases short and J 8 bases short, with 17 bases between. The CDR3 nucleotides read TGTGCCACTACCCTCCAGGGTTACGGCTACACCTTC. It specifies CATTLQGYGYTF.

The table lists this clonotype with many counts. In DNA form, the CDR3 reads TGTGCCAGCAGCTCCCGGGACACTGCCTACGAGCAGTACTTC. The encoded protein is CASSSRDTAYEQYF. The chain recombines TRBV11-3 with TRBJ2-7, with TRBD1 as a possible D gene (6 bases). CDR1 is SGHNT, CDR2 YENEEA, per germline. CDR3 length: 14 residues. With 4 bases removed from V and 2 bases from J, the gap between germline ends came to 12 bases.